One and the same sample provided the 27 T cell receptor beta chains below, sequenced in a study of blood T cell repertoires in COVID-19. Sequenced by immunoSEQ multiplex PCR; TCRdb stores in-frame clones only, minus some. The data contain about 170,000 clones, less than 85% of them seen just once; the ten biggest clones take up 3% to 3.5%. Sample: peripheral blood. These receptors were obtained from a human donor with acute or convalescent COVID-19. The donor label of this sample is uncertain.

The chain combines TRBV24-1 with TRBJ1-2; D gene uncertain. CDR1 and CDR2 from the germline V gene are KGHDR and SFDVKD. Trimming pared 4 bases from V and 1 base from J, leaving 9 bases between. The CDR3 is made up of 14 amino acids. The CDR3 DNA is TGTGCCACCAGTGACGGGAAGGATAACTATGGCTACACCTTC. It codes for CATSDGKDNYGYTF.

The rearrangement joins TRBV7-2 to TRBJ1-2; a possible D gene is TRBD1 (5 bases). Germline V gene data show CDR1 as SGHTA and CDR2 as FQGNSA. V lost 2 bases and J 4 bases, leaving 11 bases between the germline ends. The CDR3 is 14 residues long. The CDR3 region is CASSLSHGGYGYTF. The CDR3 region has the DNA TGTGCCAGCAGCTTAAGTCACGGGGGCTATGGCTACACCTTC.

The gene calls are TRBV19 and TRBJ1-3, with 10 bases fitting TRBD1. V lost 6 bases and J lost 4; bases outside the gene matches: 3. CDR3 length: 14 amino acids. Germline loops: CDR1 LNHDA, CDR2 SQIVND (reference sequence). The CDR3 region has the DNA TGTGCCAGTAGATTGACAGGGGGCGGAAACACCATATATTTT. Protein product: CASRLTGGGNTIYF.

This rearrangement joins TRBV2 to TRBJ2-2, with D tentatively TRBD1 (6 bases). Germline V gives CDR1 SNHLY, CDR2 FYNNEI. V was clipped by 6 bases and J by 1 base, with 12 bases between them. CDR3 length: 15 amino acids. The CDR3, as DNA: TGTGCCAGCAGCGCGGACAGATTGAACACCGGGGAGCTGTTTTTT. Translated: CASSADRLNTGELFF.

The rearrangement links TRBV20-1 to TRBJ1-5; unclear D gene. Trimming took 6 bases from V and 7 from J, leaving 13 bases between them. The CDR3 length is 12 residues. CDR1 and CDR2 from the germline V gene are DFQATT and SNEGSKA (reference sequence). The CDR3 loop is CSASPTGQPQHF. DNA for the CDR3: TGCAGTGCAAGTCCGACGGGACAGCCCCAGCATTTT.

The CDR3 is CASSLTPRTGHNYGYTF. CDR3 bases: TGTGCCAGCAGTTTAACACCCCGGACAGGGCATAACTATGGCTACACCTTC. This sequence joins TRBV27 and TRBJ1-2, with 8 positions matching TRBD1. Germline CDR1 is MNHEY and CDR2 is SMNVEV (reference sequence). This CDR3 contains 17 residues. J gave up 1 base and V 2 bases, and 9 bases lay outside the gene matches.

The chain couples TRBV27 to TRBJ2-5; 10 nucleotides align to TRBD2. The germline CDR1 and CDR2 sequences are MNHEY and SMNVEV (reference sequence). The V gene end was trimmed by 4 bases and the J gene end by 6 bases; junction bases not matched to a gene: 11. The CDR3 runs to 16 residues. The CDR3: CASSSPSGGASKTQYF. In DNA, the CDR3 is TGTGCCAGCAGTTCCCCAAGCGGGGGGGCGTCCAAGACCCAGTACTTC.

CDR3 bases: TGTGCCAGCAAAGGGGTGGATTATGGCTACACCTTC. Translated: CASKGVDYGYTF. The gene calls are TRBV2 and TRBJ1-2, with TRBD1 as a possible D gene (5 bases). Germline lookup yields CDR1 SNHLY and CDR2 FYNNEI. The CDR3 sequence is 12 residues long. Trimming left V 7 bases short and J 5 bases short, with 11 bases between.

The table lists this clone with a few counts. The chain carries TRBV27 and TRBJ2-5; the match to TRBD2 covers 10 bases. Trimming at V came to 3 bases and at J to 1 base, leaving 2 bases not matched to a gene. Germline-derived CDR1 and CDR2 are MNHEY and SMNVEV (reference sequence). The CDR3 contains 15 residues. CDR3 protein: CASSLLAGVQETQYF. Here the CDR3 DNA reads TGTGCCAGCAGTTTGCTAGCGGGAGTCCAAGAGACCCAGTACTTC.

Many counts were recorded for this clone. The chain is built from TRBV15 and TRBJ1-2; TRBD1 matches 7 bases. V lost 4 bases, J lost 6 bases, and 8 bases stayed unmatched. Per germline, CDR1 LNHNV and CDR2 YYDKDF (reference sequence). This CDR3 is 14 amino acids long. CDR3 protein: CATSTRRTGDGYTF. The CDR3 nucleotides read TGTGCCACCAGCACAAGACGGACAGGCGATGGCTACACCTTC.

This sequence joins TRBV23-1 and TRBJ1-2, with D perhaps matching TRBD1 (5 bases). TRBV23-1 is marked as an open reading frame, function uncertain. The CDR3 has 18 amino acids. V gave up 7 bases and J gave up 6 bases, with 30 bases separating them. CDR3 DNA sequence: TGCGCCAGCAACATCAATCCCCAGTTGCGGGACCAAAGCAATGGCTACACCTTC. Its translation: CASNINPQLRDQSNGYTF.

This clone turned up a few times. The rearrangement joins TRBV2 to TRBJ2-2; TRBD2 matches 7 bases. The germline CDR1 and CDR2 sequences are SNHLY and FYNNEI. The CDR3 spans 17 residues. V was clipped by 2 bases and J by 1 base; unmatched bases: 7. CDR3 in DNA: TGTGCCAGCAGTGAACAAGCGGGGTCGCTGAACACCGGGGAGCTGTTTTTT. Protein: CASSEQAGSLNTGELFF. Looking up the rest from reference TRBV2 and TRBJ2-2 gives the full variable domain: EPEVTQTPSHQVTQMGQEVILRCVPISNHLYFYWYRQILGQKVEFLVSFYNNEISEKSEIFDDQFSVERPDGSNFTLKIRSTKLEDSAMYFCASSEQAGSLNTGELFFGEGSRLTVL.

A few counts support this clone. The genes are TRBV27 and TRBJ2-2; D might be TRBD1 (6 bases). CDR1 is MNHEY, CDR2 SMNVEV, per germline (reference sequence). V was shortened by 8 bases and J by 4 bases, with 11 bases between the two germline ends. The CDR3 loop spans 13 amino acids. CDR3 DNA sequence: TGTGCCAGCGGGGGCGCGGGCACCGGGGAGCTGTTTTTT. Amino acid sequence: CASGGAGTGELFF.

The CDR3 is CATERGNQPQHF. CDR3 sequence (DNA): TGTGCCACTGAGAGGGGCAATCAGCCCCAGCATTTT. The chain combines TRBV28 with TRBJ1-5, with D uncertain. The CDR3 runs 12 residues. V was trimmed by 10 bases and J by 2 bases, leaving 9 bases between them. CDR1 is MDHEN, CDR2 SYDVKM, per germline. Looking up the rest from reference TRBV28 and TRBJ1-5 gives the full variable domain: DVKVTQSSRYLVKRTGEKVFLECVQDMDHENMFWYRQDPGLGLRLIYFSYDVKMKEKGDIPEGYSVSREKKERFSLILESASTNQTSMYLCATERGNQPQHFGDGTRLSIL.

The chain recombines TRBV6-2 or TRBV6-3 with TRBJ2-5; possibly TRBD2 for D (6 bases). CDR3 length: 14 residues. CDR1 is MNHEY, CDR2 SVGEGT, per germline. V shed 0 bases and J shed 2 bases, with 7 bases lying between them. As DNA, the CDR3 is TGTGCCAGCAGTTACTCTAGCGGACAAGAGACCCAGTACTTC. As protein: CASSYSSGQETQYF.

The chain joins TRBV5-1 to TRBJ1-2; TRBD1 might be the D (5 bases). The CDR3 runs to 14 residues. Germline CDR1 reads SGHRS; CDR2 reads YFSETQ. Trimming cost V 0 bases and J 8 bases, with 14 bases left between them. The CDR3 sequence is CASSLDSRGNGYTF. The CDR3 nucleotides are TGCGCCAGCAGCTTGGACTCCCGGGGGAACGGCTACACCTTC.

The V call is TRBV27, the J call TRBJ1-1, with D unresolved. The CDR3 is made up of 14 amino acids. V lost 3 bases and J 3 bases, leaving 11 bases between the germline ends. Germline assignment: CDR1 MNHEY and CDR2 SMNVEV (reference sequence). The CDR3, as DNA: TGTGCCAGCAGTTTCGCAGGACTCGACACTGAAGCTTTCTTT. It is translated as CASSFAGLDTEAFF.

This chain uses TRBV2 with TRBJ2-4, with TRBD1 matching 7 bases. Per the germline V gene, CDR1 is SNHLY and CDR2 is FYNNEI. Trimming removed 4 bases from V and 1 base from J; junction bases left unmatched: 7. CDR3 size: 16 residues. This CDR3 is CASSGTGVGAKNIQYF. CDR3 nucleotides: TGTGCCAGCAGTGGAACAGGGGTTGGGGCCAAAAACATTCAGTACTTC.

The rearrangement uses TRBV9 and TRBJ2-1; D unclear. Germline V lookup: CDR1 SGDLS, CDR2 YYNGEE. CDR3 length: 16 amino acids. The germline V and J ends were trimmed by 0 bases and 4 bases, with 14 bases remaining between them. CDR3 bases: TGTGCCAGCAGCGTAGGGAGAGGCCCCGGATACAATGAGCAGTTCTTC. Protein product: CASSVGRGPGYNEQFF.

The chain combines TRBV7-2 with TRBJ1-2; maybe TRBD1 (6 bases). The V end lost 1 base, the J end lost 5 bases, and 11 bases lay between the germline ends. Per the germline V gene, CDR1 is SGHTA and CDR2 is FQGNSA. The CDR3 covers 14 residues. The chain's CDR3 is CASSLDDRTYGYTF. The DNA for the CDR3 is TGTGCCAGCAGCTTAGACGACAGGACATATGGCTACACCTTC. Looking up the rest from reference TRBV7-2 and TRBJ1-2 gives the full variable domain: GAGVSQSPSNKVTEKGKDVELRCDPISGHTALYWYRQSLGQGLEFLIYFQGNSAPDKSGLPSDRFSAERTGGSVSTLTIQRTQQEDSAVYLCASSLDDRTYGYTFGSGTRLTVV.

The chain carries TRBV18 and TRBJ2-6, with D unresolved. V gave up 3 bases and J gave up 2 bases, with 8 bases separating them. The CDR3 has 15 amino acids. Looked up from germline, CDR1 is KGHSH and CDR2 is LQKENI. CDR3 sequence reads: CASSPDRAGANVLTF. The CDR3 coding sequence is TGTGCCAGCTCACCCGACCGGGCTGGGGCCAACGTCCTGACTTTC.

This sequence joins TRBV5-5 and TRBJ2-1, with 9 positions matching TRBD1. V shed 2 bases, J shed 12 bases, and the junction held 9 bases outside the gene matches. CDR1 is SGHKS and CDR2 is YYEKEE in the germline V gene (reference sequence). The CDR3 loop spans 14 amino acids. The CDR3 coding sequence is TGTGCCAGCAGCTTAGGAGGACAGGGGAGCGGGCAGTTCTTC. Encoded protein: CASSLGGQGSGQFF. Together with reference TRBV5-5 and TRBJ2-1, the CDR3 gives the full variable domain: DAGVTQSPTHLIKTRGQQVTLRCSPISGHKSVSWYQQVLGQGPQFIFQYYEKEERGRGNFPDRFSARQFPNYSSELNVNALLLGDSALYLCASSLGGQGSGQFFGPGTRLTVL.

The J gene is TRBJ2-7, the V gene TRBV6-5, with TRBD2 matching over 13 bases. Germline V gene lookup returns CDR1 MNHEY and CDR2 SVGAGI. J lost 0 bases, V lost 11 bases, and 4 bases had no gene match. The CDR3 sequence is 14 residues long. Here the CDR3 reads CACRLAGGSYEQYF. The CDR3 DNA follows: TGTGCCTGCCGACTAGCGGGGGGCTCCTACGAGCAGTACTTC.

The chain combines TRBV11-2 with TRBJ2-5; possibly TRBD2 for D (6 bases). V lost 3 bases to trimming and J lost 5 bases, with 10 bases between them. Germline values: CDR1 SGHAT, CDR2 FQNNGV. This CDR3 is 13 amino acids long. The CDR3 region has the DNA TGTGCCAGCAGCTTTGGAGGGACGGAGACCCAGTACTTC. This gives the protein CASSFGGTETQYF.

This clone was detected many times. J is TRBJ1-5 and V is TRBV7-9, with a weak D call TRBD1 (5 bases). Germline V gene lookup returns CDR1 SEHNR and CDR2 FQNEAQ (reference sequence). The CDR3 sequence is 15 residues long. Trimming stripped 1 base from V and 7 bases from J, with 14 bases between. For the CDR3, the DNA is TGTGCCAGCAGCTTAGTAGGGGTTATTGGACAGCCCCAGCATTTT. Its protein is CASSLVGVIGQPQHF.

The chain links TRBV10-3 to TRBJ1-2; D is possibly TRBD1 (5 bases). CDR3 length: 11 residues. Per germline, CDR1 ENHRY and CDR2 SYGVKD. Trimming took 9 bases from V and 8 from J, leaving 13 bases between them. In nucleotides, the CDR3 is TGTGCCATAGGACACCGGGGGGGCTACACCTTC. Residues: CAIGHRGGYTF.

The J gene is TRBJ1-1, the V gene TRBV27; tentative D call: TRBD1 (5 bases). CDR3 length: 16 amino acids. V was cut by 2 bases and J by 0 bases, with 13 bases left in between. Germline assignment: CDR1 MNHEY and CDR2 SMNVEV (reference sequence). The CDR3 DNA sequence: TGTGCCAGCAGTTTAGGCACCACGACAGTGAACACTGAAGCTTTCTTT. Translation gives CASSLGTTTVNTEAFF.